In this sample, the clone carrying this T cell receptor beta chain turned up a few times. Its antigen is unknown. The protocol was immunoSEQ multiplex PCR, while the TCRdb copy is restricted to in-frame clones and leaves out a portion. The data hold over 2,000 clones, with less than 25% observed a single time. This entry is derived from a study of T cells in localized non-small cell lung cancer. Study-wide results and limits: Higher blood T cell density tracked longer overall survival. Uninvolved adjacent lung had more T cell clonality than any other tissue, topping tumor. Because only a single region of the tumor was sequenced, heterogeneity remains possible. Median around 54 top-100 tumor clones were shared with paired adjacent lung.

In germline, CDR1 is SGHDN, CDR2 FVKESK. Deletions cut 8 bases from V and 5 bases from J, with 7 bases between. The CDR3 contains 11 residues. The V and J genes are TRBV14 and TRBJ2-1; no firm D call. The sequences come from lung tumor tissue, collected before any cancer treatment. This receptor was identified in a woman aged 35 to 75 with stage II lung adenocarcinoma. CDR3 sequence (DNA): TGTGCCAGCTCTCGTCACAATGAGCAGTTCTTC. This sequence encodes CASSRHNEQFF.